One and the same sample provided the 21 T cell receptor beta chains below, sequenced in a study of blood T cell repertoires in COVID-19. Produced via immunoSEQ multiplex PCR; TCRdb's table is partial and in-frame only. The data show under 80,000 clones, 92% seen once. The sample was peripheral blood. The receptors were gathered from a human donor in a cohort sampled during active COVID-19.

This rearrangement joins TRBV4-1 to TRBJ2-7; unclear D gene. The V and J ends lost 4 bases and 2 bases respectively, with 18 bases between them. Per germline, CDR1 MGHRA and CDR2 YSYEKL. This CDR3 is 16 amino acids long. The CDR3 DNA follows: TGCGCCAGCAGCCCCAACTTCTCCTACCCCCCCTACGAGCAGTACTTC. Protein product: CASSPNFSYPPYEQYF.

The V call is TRBV12-3 or TRBV12-4, the J call TRBJ2-2; a possible D gene is TRBD2 (6 bases). The length of the CDR3 is 13 residues. V lost 4 bases, J lost 8 bases, and 11 bases lay in between. The CDR3 loop reads CASSSRTIGELFF. The CDR3 DNA sequence: TGTGCCAGCAGTTCCCGGACTATAGGGGAGCTGTTTTTT.

The rearrangement joins TRBV25-1 to TRBJ2-1, with 7 nucleotides matching TRBD2. V lost 1 base, J lost 5 bases, and 8 bases stayed unmatched. The length of the CDR3 is 16 residues. Germline loops: CDR1 MGHDK, CDR2 SYGVNS. CDR3 bases: TGTGCCAGCAGTGAATTCTCCGTGGGGGGGGACAATGAGCAGTTCTTC. This sequence encodes CASSEFSVGGDNEQFF.

This rearrangement joins TRBV4-1 to TRBJ1-1, with 9 bases fitting TRBD1. V lost 1 base and J lost 4; bases outside the gene matches: 10. The CDR3 spans 17 residues. Germline CDR1 MGHRA, CDR2 YSYEKL. The CDR3 DNA is TGCGCCAGCAGCCAAGCTCCGGGACAGGGCCGAAGCACTGAAGCTTTCTTT. Translating it yields CASSQAPGQGRSTEAFF.

This clone appeared once. This chain links TRBV30 with TRBJ2-7, with 7 bases identical to TRBD1. Trimming cost V 4 bases and J 5 bases; bases outside gene matches: 20. The CDR3 is 17 residues long. CDR1 and CDR2 from the germline V gene are GTSNPN and SVGIG (reference sequence). CDR3 in amino acids: CAWIPYHRQGKEDEQYF. The CDR3 nucleotides read TGTGCCTGGATTCCCTACCACCGACAGGGAAAGGAGGACGAGCAGTACTTC.

The chain employs TRBV5-1 and TRBJ2-3; 10 nucleotides align to TRBD1. This CDR3 spans 15 amino acids. The V segment lost 6 bases and the J segment 4 bases; nucleotides outside the gene matches: 8. Germline CDR1 reads SGHRS; CDR2 reads YFSETQ. CDR3 amino acids: CASKAATGGADTQYF. CDR3 DNA: TGCGCCAGCAAAGCCGCGACAGGGGGCGCAGATACGCAGTATTTT.

This chain links TRBV7-2 with TRBJ2-1, with 14 positions matching TRBD2. Trimming at V came to 10 bases and at J to 7 bases, leaving 6 bases not matched to a gene. CDR1 is SGHTA, CDR2 FQGNSA, per germline. This CDR3 region has 14 residues. CDR3 region: CATGGLAGGNEQFF. The CDR3 DNA reads as TGTGCCACCGGAGGACTAGCGGGAGGTAATGAGCAGTTCTTC.

In its sample, this clone was seen once. V is TRBV27 and J is TRBJ1-2, with D unclear. The germline gives CDR1 MNHEY, CDR2 SMNVEV (reference sequence). CDR3 length equals 14 residues. Trimming pared 4 bases from V and 4 bases from J, leaving 13 bases between. The CDR3 DNA reads TGTGCCAGCAGTTCAGATGTACAGATCTATGGCTACACCTTC. It is translated as CASSSDVQIYGYTF.

V gene TRBV6-5 combines with J gene TRBJ2-7; 7 bases fit TRBD2. V was clipped by 2 bases and J by 3 bases; unmatched bases: 4. Germline-derived CDR1 and CDR2 are MNHEY and SVGAGI. The CDR3 is made up of 14 amino acids. The CDR3 protein is CASSYTAGNYEQYF. CDR3 in DNA: TGTGCCAGCAGTTACACAGCGGGGAACTACGAGCAGTACTTC.

This chain joins TRBV5-1 and TRBJ2-3, with 15 bases aligning to TRBD2. The length of the CDR3 is 19 residues. The germline gives CDR1 SGHRS, CDR2 YFSETQ. After removal of 4 bases from V and 2 bases from J, the junction contained 11 bases not matched to a gene. The DNA of the CDR3 is TGCGCCAGCAGCCCAGGGACTAGCGGGGGGTCCCACTTCACAGATACGCAGTATTTT. This codes for CASSPGTSGGSHFTDTQYF. Together with reference TRBV5-1 and TRBJ2-3, the CDR3 gives the full variable domain: KAGVTQTPRYLIKTRGQQVTLSCSPISGHRSVSWYQQTPGQGLQFLFEYFSETQRNKGNFPGRFSGRQFSNSRSEMNVSTLELGDSALYLCASSPGTSGGSHFTDTQYFGPGTRLTVL.

This sequence joins TRBV19 and TRBJ2-3; maybe TRBD2 (6 bases). V lost 10 bases and J lost 0, with 17 bases in between. CDR3 length: 15 residues. Germline V lookup: CDR1 LNHDA, CDR2 SQIVND (reference sequence). The CDR3 loop reads CATTRGSGSTDTQYF. CDR3 coding DNA: TGTGCCACTACGAGGGGAAGCGGGAGCACAGATACGCAGTATTTT.

This clone has just one count. The V and J genes are TRBV28 and TRBJ2-7; a weak D match, TRBD1 (5 bases). Per the germline V gene, CDR1 is MDHEN and CDR2 is SYDVKM. This CDR3 comprises 16 residues. V was pared by 2 bases and J by 1 base, with 15 bases between. The CDR3 DNA sequence: TGTGCCAGCAGTTTAGTTGTGCACAGGCCTTCCTACGAGCAGTACTTC. It is translated as CASSLVVHRPSYEQYF.

This rearrangement joins TRBV6-5 to TRBJ1-3; D might be TRBD1 (5 bases). The V gene lost 4 bases and the J gene lost 3 bases, with 7 bases spanning the gap. CDR3 size: 13 residues. Germline values: CDR1 MNHEY, CDR2 SVGAGI. CDR3 in amino acids: CASSFQGGNTIYF. The CDR3 region has the DNA TGTGCCAGCAGTTTTCAGGGTGGAAACACCATATATTTT.

This chain joins TRBV9 and TRBJ2-7; TRBD2 might be the D (6 bases). Trimming left V 4 bases short and J 6 bases short, with 17 bases between. CDR3 size: 14 residues. Germline V lookup: CDR1 SGDLS, CDR2 YYNGEE. DNA for the CDR3: TGTGCCAGCAGCCCCCAGGGTACTAGCTCCGAGCAGTACTTC. It yields the protein CASSPQGTSSEQYF.

The gene calls are TRBV4-1 and TRBJ1-4; D might be TRBD1 (5 bases). This CDR3 has 14 amino acids. Germline loops: CDR1 MGHRA, CDR2 YSYEKL. V gave up 1 base and J gave up 4 bases, with 7 bases separating them. The CDR3, as DNA: TGCGCCAGCAGCCAAGGCGGGGGTAATGAAAAACTGTTTTTT. It yields the protein CASSQGGGNEKLFF.

V usage is TRBV7-2 and J usage is TRBJ2-2, with D unresolved. The CDR3 is made up of 15 amino acids. Germline CDR1 SGHTA, CDR2 FQGNSA. Trimming cost V 1 base and J 3 bases, with 9 bases left between them. The DNA for the CDR3 is TGTGCCAGCAGCTTAGGTGTCGGGTACACCGGGGAGCTGTTTTTT. This sequence encodes CASSLGVGYTGELFF.

The V and J genes are TRBV27 and TRBJ2-1, with 7 bases matching TRBD2. The V segment lost 7 bases and the J segment 0 bases; nucleotides outside the gene matches: 3. The CDR3 extends over 14 amino acids. The germline gives CDR1 MNHEY, CDR2 SMNVEV (reference sequence). The CDR3 region has the DNA TGTGCCAGCAAGTCTAGCGGCTCCTACAATGAGCAGTTCTTC. It codes for CASKSSGSYNEQFF.

The J gene is TRBJ2-3, the V gene TRBV4-3; no definite D call. The germline V gene has CDR1 LGHNA and CDR2 YSLEER. V was cut by 0 bases and J by 2 bases, with 9 bases left in between. The CDR3 length is 15 residues. CDR3 coding DNA: TGCGCCAGCAGCCAAGAATGGCAGGACACAGATACGCAGTATTTT. Residues: CASSQEWQDTDTQYF.

This sequence joins TRBV25-1 and TRBJ1-1; tentatively, D is TRBD1 (6 bases). V lost 5 bases to trimming and J lost 10 bases, with 11 bases between them. Germline CDR1 is MGHDK and CDR2 is SYGVNS. The CDR3 sequence is 11 residues long. The CDR3 reads CASSPGAAAFF. CDR3 nucleotides: TGTGCCAGCAGTCCAGGGGCGGCAGCTTTCTTT.

The chain is built from TRBV27 and TRBJ2-5, with TRBD2 as a possible D gene (6 bases). The V end lost 6 bases, the J end lost 5 bases, and 13 bases lay between the germline ends. The germline gives CDR1 MNHEY, CDR2 SMNVEV (reference sequence). The CDR3 runs to 13 residues. The CDR3 bases are TGTGCCAGCAGCTACAACCGGGGGGAGACCCAGTACTTC. Translating it yields CASSYNRGETQYF.

The chain joins TRBV20-1 to TRBJ1-4, with 7 positions matching TRBD1. V gave up 3 bases and J gave up 8 bases; unmatched junction bases: 9. The length of the CDR3 is 14 residues. From germline, CDR1 is DFQATT and CDR2 SNEGSKA (reference sequence). CDR3 sequence: CSASSLQGYEKLFF. CDR3 nucleotide sequence: TGCAGTGCTAGTTCCCTACAGGGGTACGAAAAACTGTTTTTT.